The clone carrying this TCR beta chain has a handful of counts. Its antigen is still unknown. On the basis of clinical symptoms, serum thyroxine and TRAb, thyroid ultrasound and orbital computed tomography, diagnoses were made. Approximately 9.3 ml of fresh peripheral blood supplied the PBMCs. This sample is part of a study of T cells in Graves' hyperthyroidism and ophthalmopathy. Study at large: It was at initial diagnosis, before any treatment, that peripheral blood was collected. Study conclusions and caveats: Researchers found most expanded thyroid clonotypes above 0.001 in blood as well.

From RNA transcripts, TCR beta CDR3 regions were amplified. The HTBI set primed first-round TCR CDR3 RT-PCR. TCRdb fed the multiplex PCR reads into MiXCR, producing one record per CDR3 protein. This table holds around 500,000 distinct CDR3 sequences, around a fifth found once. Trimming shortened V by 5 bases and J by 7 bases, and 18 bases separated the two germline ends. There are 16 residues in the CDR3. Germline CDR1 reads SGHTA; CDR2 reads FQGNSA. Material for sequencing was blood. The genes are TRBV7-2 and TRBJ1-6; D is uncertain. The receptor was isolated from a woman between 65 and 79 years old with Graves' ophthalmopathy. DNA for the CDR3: TGTGCCAGCAGCACTATCTTAGGACGGAAAAATTCACCCCTCCACTTT. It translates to CASSTILGRKNSPLHF.